This TCR beta chain was profiled in a study of cytomegalovirus exposure and HLA in healthy donors. Trimming removed 8 bases from V and 8 bases from J, with 22 bases in between. The CDR3 runs to 16 residues. CDR1 and CDR2 (germline): PRHDT, FYEKMQ (reference sequence). Comment on this clone: The antigen is unknown.

Whole-study findings and limits: The investigators catalogued 150 to 200 TCR beta chains as cytomegalovirus-associated.

Both 60 Vbeta primers and 13 Jbeta primers went into the PCR. Clones were sequenced by immunoSEQ multiplex PCR, and TCRdb holds only the in-frame ones, with some missing. Among tens of thousands of clones listed, around 64% were seen once. The rearrangement joins TRBV13 to TRBJ1-6, with D possibly matching TRBD1 (6 bases). The sequence was collected from a man aged 25 to 45 in good health and CMV-seronegative. Specimen: PBMCs. Written as DNA, the CDR3 is TGTGCCAGCTCAGATGGACAGAACAAATGGCATTCACCCCTCCACTTT. The encoded protein is CASSDGQNKWHSPLHF. Supplemented by reference TRBV13 and TRBJ1-6, the full variable domain reads AAGVIQSPRHLIKEKRETATLKCYPIPRHDTVYWYQQGPGQDPQFLISFYEKMQSDKGSIPDRFSAQQFSDYHSELNMSSLELGDSALYFCASSDGQNKWHSPLHFGNGTRLTVT.